This T cell receptor beta chain was captured by sequencing in a study of blood T cell repertoires in COVID-19 (dated by TCRdb to between 2020 and 2021). About the investigation overall: Collaborator samples came from the United States, Italy and Spain and covered acute and convalescent phases of COVID-19. Where available, HLA class I and class II types were taken from metadata supplied by the sample provider and were not determined by assay-based typing. The prospective study material was composed of cDNA or gDNA derived from T cells, B-cell-depleted T cells, or PBMCs. A freely available public database, intended as a resource for researchers studying the immune response to SARS-CoV-2, is where the repertoires were released. The dataset comprised deeply sampled blood TCRbeta repertoires from subjects exposed to, actively infected with, or recovered from COVID-19. The samples were drawn from two sources: the first 160 participants of the ongoing ImmuneRACE study, and fewer than 1,500 subjects contributed by 6 global collaborators. The sample metadata nearly always contained a de-identified subject ID, COVID-19 status, age in years and sex. Overall study outcomes, separate from this receptor: The quantity of clinical and demographic metadata differed by source and by participant and was supplied without curation.

One collaborating source in Seattle enrolled patients while the patients were actively infected and followed the patients over time throughout the course of disease. Each collaborating institution followed its own protocols to collect whole blood in K2EDTA tubes. For TCRbeta analysis, collaborators shipped samples in one of three forms: frozen whole blood, isolated PBMCs, or DNA extracted from either of those sample types. Notes on this clone: No cognate antigen has been identified for it. There are no base qualities to consult, and no much larger clone falls within one base.

V lost 2 bases and J lost 5 bases, and the count of bases not matched to a germline gene is 11. Reading the germline V gene gives CDR1 SGHNT and CDR2 YENEEA. The CDR3 contains 17 residues, cysteine and phenylalanine counted. Only the CDR3 part of the read is kept: 51 bases, read in frame from the first base. TCRbeta CDR3 regions were amplified from genomic DNA using the immunoSEQ Assay, a bias-controlled multiplex PCR. The source study handled its data this way. Nucleated cell counts per sample were estimated from amplification of reference gene primers within the assay. Sequence reads were collapsed and filtered to measure the absolute abundance of every unique TCRbeta CDR3 rearrangement. For each sample, productive Simpson clonality was calculated as the square root of Simpson's diversity index across productive rearrangements. The table was pulled from immuneACCESS by TCRdb, which kept in-frame rearrangements only. Such tables lose some clones; where checked, under half of the loss comes from unresolved V genes, and the rest has no known cause. V and J calls and clone size are given by that table; D and trimming were obtained from the DNA. Here the sample has roughly 200,000 clones; 85% to 90% occur a single time. Together, the top ten hold 9.5% to 13% of the sample.

The TCR was taken from a woman in her forties or fifties with COVID-19, enrolled during active disease. Recombination linked TRBV11-3 to TRBJ2-1; 8 bases in between match TRBD2. The sample consisted of peripheral blood. CDR3 sequence: CASSLTGGGGINNEQFF. The sequence in DNA is TGTGCCAGCAGCTTAACCGGTGGCGGGGGGATAAACAATGAGCAGTTCTTC.